This T cell receptor (beta chain) derives from a study of T-cell memory formation after mild COVID-19. General study points: Most CD4+ clones that shrank were in CM and EM, while CD8+ ones turned up in EMRA.

Germline V gene lookup returns CDR1 SGHAT and CDR2 FQDESV (reference sequence). The CDR3 runs 13 residues. With respect to this clonotype: What it binds is not known. A read error may produce the germline difference seen at one junction end.

Using its own MiXCR run on the 5' RACE reads, TCRdb lists one record per CDR3 protein. The repertoire holds 430,000 or so distinct CDR3 sequences, with about 23% as singletons. V and J are TRBV11-1 and TRBJ2-1; D perhaps matches TRBD2 (6 bases). Specimen: PBMCs or a T cell subset sorted from them (not recorded which). This clonotype originated in an adult woman who had mild COVID-19 (a few samples of this study predate the infection). Cell type and time point are not known. This chain's CDR3 is CASSLEGRDQLVF. The CDR3 DNA follows: TGTGCCAGCAGCCTCGAGGGGCGGGACCAGTTGGTCTTC. The variable domain in full, with the rest retrieved from reference TRBV11-1 and TRBJ2-1, is EAEVAQSPRYKITEKSQAVAFWCDPISGHATLYWYRQILGQGPELLVQFQDESVVDDSQLPKDRFSAERLKGVDSTLKIQPAELGDSAMYLCASSLEGRDQLVFGPGTRLTVL.